This TCR beta chain was captured in a study of graft-versus-host responses after intestinal transplantation. The repertoire was sequenced with immunoSEQ multiplex PCR; TCRdb's copy has only in-frame clones and lacks some. Among around 12,000 clones listed, roughly 93% were seen once. The CDR3 consists of 15 residues. V was pared by 6 bases and J by 0 bases, with 5 bases of the junction left unmatched. Germline V lookup: CDR1 SNHLY, CDR2 FYNNEI. The sequence derives from a human patient who received an intestinal transplant, so some T cells may come from the graft donor. V and J are TRBV2 and TRBJ2-3; 8 nucleotides agree with TRBD1. The starting material was PBMCs, obtained roughly 930 days after intestinal transplantation. CDR3 region: CASSNQGASTDTQYF. DNA of the CDR3: TGTGCCAGCAGCAACCAGGGGGCTAGCACAGATACGCAGTATTTT. Complete variable domain (other parts from reference TRBV2 and TRBJ2-3): EPEVTQTPSHQVTQMGQEVILRCVPISNHLYFYWYRQILGQKVEFLVSFYNNEISEKSEIFDDQFSVERPDGSNFTLKIRSTKLEDSAMYFCASSNQGASTDTQYFGPGTRLTVL.